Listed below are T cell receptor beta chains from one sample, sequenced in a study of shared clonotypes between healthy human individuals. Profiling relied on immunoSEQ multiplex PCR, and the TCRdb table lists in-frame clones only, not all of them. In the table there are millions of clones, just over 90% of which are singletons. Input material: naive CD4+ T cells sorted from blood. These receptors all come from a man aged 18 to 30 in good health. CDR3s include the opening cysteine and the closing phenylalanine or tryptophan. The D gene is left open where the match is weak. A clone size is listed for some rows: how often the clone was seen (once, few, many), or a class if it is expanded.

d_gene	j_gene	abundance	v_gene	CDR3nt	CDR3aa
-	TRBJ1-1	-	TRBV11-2	TGTGCCAGCAGCTTAGGGGGGATTGAAGCTTTCTTT	CASSLGGIEAFF
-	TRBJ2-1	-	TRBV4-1	TGCGCCAGCAGCCAAGGGACGGGGCCTTCCTACAATGAGCAGTTCTTC	CASSQGTGPSYNEQFF
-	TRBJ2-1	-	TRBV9	TGTGCCAGCAGCGTGGGGGGGGCACTCCTCTACAATGAGCAGTTCTTC	CASSVGGALLYNEQFF
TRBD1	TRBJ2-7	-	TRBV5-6	TGTGCCAGCAGCTTTGACAGGGATTACGAGCAGTACTTC	CASSFDRDYEQYF
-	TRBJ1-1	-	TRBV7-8	TGTGCCAGCAGCTTAGCTGGCACTGAAGCTTTCTTT	CASSLAGTEAFF
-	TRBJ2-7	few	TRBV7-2	TGTGCCAGCAGCTCCCGTAAGGCAGGAGGGGTCTACTACGAGCAGTACTTC	CASSSRKAGGVYYEQYF
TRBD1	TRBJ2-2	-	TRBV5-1	TGCGCCAGCAGCTCGGGACAGGGGTTAAACACCGGGGAGCTGTTTTTT	CASSSGQGLNTGELFF
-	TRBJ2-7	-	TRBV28	TGTGCCAGCAGTTTATACAGCATCCCCTCCTACGAGCAGTACTTC	CASSLYSIPSYEQYF
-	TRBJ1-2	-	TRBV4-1	TGCGCCAGCAGCCAAGATCCCGTGGGGGGACGTATTAGTGGCTACACCTTC	CASSQDPVGGRISGYTF
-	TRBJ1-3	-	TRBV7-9	TGTGCCAGCAGCTTAGCGGGGCGCTCTGGAAACACCATATATTTT	CASSLAGRSGNTIYF
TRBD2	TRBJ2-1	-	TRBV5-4	TGTGCCAGCAGCTTGGGTGCGGGGGGCGACTACAATGAGCAGTTCTTC	CASSLGAGGDYNEQFF
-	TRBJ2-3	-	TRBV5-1	TGCGCCAGCAGCTTAATAAATCCAGATACGCAGTATTTT	CASSLINPDTQYF
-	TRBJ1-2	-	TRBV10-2	TGCGCCAGCAGTGAGTGGGGGAGCGATGGCTACACCTTC	CASSEWGSDGYTF
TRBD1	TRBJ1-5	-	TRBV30	TGTGCCTGGAGTGCACAGGGGAGCAATCAGCCCCAGCATTTT	CAWSAQGSNQPQHF
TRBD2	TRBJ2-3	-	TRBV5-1	TGCGCCAGCAGCTTTGTGGGAGGGGATACGCAGTATTTT	CASSFVGGDTQYF
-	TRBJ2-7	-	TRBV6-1	TGTGCCAGCAGTGCGTCCGGGGCCCCCTTGGGCTACGAGCAGTACTTC	CASSASGAPLGYEQYF
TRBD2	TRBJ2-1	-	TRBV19	TGTGCCAGTAGTATCGGGGCTAGCGGGAAAACTGAGCAGTTCTTC	CASSIGASGKTEQFF
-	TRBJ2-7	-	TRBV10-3	TGTGCCATCAGCTTTGGACCGACAAACGAGCAGTACTTC	CAISFGPTNEQYF
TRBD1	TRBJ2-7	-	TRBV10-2	TGCGCCAGCAGTGAGTCCCGACAGGGCCACGAGCAGTACTTC	CASSESRQGHEQYF
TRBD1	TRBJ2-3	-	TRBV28	TGTGCCAGCAGTTCATACAGGGGCGATGTTACAGATACGCAGTATTTT	CASSSYRGDVTDTQYF
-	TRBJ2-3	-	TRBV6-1	TGTGCCAGCAGTGTTCGACAGCGCACAGATACGCAGTATTTT	CASSVRQRTDTQYF
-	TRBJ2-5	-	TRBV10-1	TGCGCCAGCAGTGTGGGTATCGAGGCGGAGACCCAGTACTTC	CASSVGIEAETQYF
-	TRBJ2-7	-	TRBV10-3	TGTGCCATCAGCTTCGACCGGGACGAGCAACGAGAGCAGTACTTC	CAISFDRDEQREQYF
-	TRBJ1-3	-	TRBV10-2	TGCGCCAGCAGTGAGTCGGCAGCAAGAAACACCATATATTTT	CASSESAARNTIYF
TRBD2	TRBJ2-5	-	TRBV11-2	TGTGCCAGCAGCTCGCAAGCGGGGCAAGAGACCCAGTACTTC	CASSSQAGQETQYF
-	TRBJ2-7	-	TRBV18	TGTGCCAGCTCCACCGGAGACGGCCTCTACGAGCAGTACTTC	CASSTGDGLYEQYF
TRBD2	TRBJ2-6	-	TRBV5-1	TGCGCCAGCAGCTTTCTAGCGGGAGGCCGCTCTGGGGCCAACGTCCTGACTTTC	CASSFLAGGRSGANVLTF
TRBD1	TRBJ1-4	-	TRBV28	TGTGCCAGCAGTTTACAGGGGGCCCTACTTAATGAAAAACTGTTTTTT	CASSLQGALLNEKLFF
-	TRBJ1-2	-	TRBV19	TGTGCCAGTAGTACCGGGGGCCGAGGCTACACCTTC	CASSTGGRGYTF
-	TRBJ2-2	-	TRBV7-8	TGTGCCAGCAGCTTAGCAGAGATCGGGGAGCTGTTTTTT	CASSLAEIGELFF
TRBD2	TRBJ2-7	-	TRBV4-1	TGCGCCAGCAGCCCCGGACTAGCGGGAATTTACGAGCAGTACTTC	CASSPGLAGIYEQYF
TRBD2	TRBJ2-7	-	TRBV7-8	TGTGCCAGCAGCTTTCTAGCGGGAGGTGTCCACGAGCAGTACTTC	CASSFLAGGVHEQYF